This is a list of T cell receptor beta chains from one sample in a study of blood T cell repertoires in COVID-19. Data came from immunoSEQ multiplex PCR; TCRdb stores just in-frame clones and leaves some out. The sample has a few hundred thousand clones; approximately 90% are singletons. The specimen sequenced was peripheral blood. The receptors were gathered from a man aged 25 to 40 with acute or convalescent COVID-19. CDR3s include the opening cysteine and the closing phenylalanine or tryptophan. The order of the fields is V gene, J gene, D gene, clone size, CDR3 length, CDR3 DNA, CDR3 protein. D genes are given only for firm matches. A clone size is listed for some rows: how often the clone was seen (once, few, many), or a class if it is expanded.

TRBV3-1/TRBV3-2	TRBJ2-3	TRBD2	once	15	TGTGCCAGCAGCCTATACGGGGGGACTACAGATACGCAGTATTTT	CASSLYGGTTDTQYF
TRBV19	TRBJ1-6	NA	once	13	TGTGCCAGTAGTATCGGGATAGCATCACCCCTCCACTTT	CASSIGIASPLHF
TRBV2	TRBJ1-4	TRBD1	NA	16	TGTGCCAGCAGTGAACCCCATGGGACAGTAGATGAAAAACTGTTTTTT	CASSEPHGTVDEKLFF
TRBV28	TRBJ1-2	NA	NA	16	TGTGCCAGCAGTACCCGTGGGGGCGCCCCCCCCGCCGGCTACACCTTC	CASSTRGGAPPAGYTF
TRBV6-1	TRBJ2-7	TRBD1	NA	16	TGTGCCAGCAGTGCGTTATCCGGGACAGGGGGGATGGAGCAGTACTTC	CASSALSGTGGMEQYF
TRBV30	TRBJ1-6	NA	few	16	TGTGCCTGGAGTGTACAGGAAACAGGGAATTATTCACCCCTCCACTTT	CAWSVQETGNYSPLHF
TRBV7-3	TRBJ2-1	TRBD1	NA	14	TGTGCCAGCAGCCCGGACAGGAACAACAATGAGCAGTTCTTC	CASSPDRNNNEQFF
TRBV28	TRBJ1-6	NA	NA	14	TGTGCCAGCAGAAAAGACAGGTTTGGCTCACCCCTCCACTTT	CASRKDRFGSPLHF
TRBV3-1/TRBV3-2	TRBJ1-5	TRBD1	NA	15	TGTGCCAGCAGCCAAGGGACAGGAGTCTATCAGCCCCAGCATTTT	CASSQGTGVYQPQHF
TRBV12-2	TRBJ2-1	NA	NA	16	TGTGCAAGTCGGCCTAGGGCTAGCGGGAGCGTAGGTGAGCAGTTCTTC	CASRPRASGSVGEQFF
TRBV5-1	TRBJ2-5	NA	NA	15	TGCGCCAGCAGCCTTCGACAGGGAGGTGGGGAGACCCAGTACTTC	CASSLRQGGGETQYF
TRBV27	TRBJ2-1	NA	NA	11	TGTGCCAGCACCCTAGGGGATGAGCAGTTCTTC	CASTLGDEQFF
TRBV5-1	TRBJ2-1	TRBD2	NA	15	TGCGCCAGCAGACGCCCCGGGACTAGAGAAGGCGAGCAGTTCTTC	CASRRPGTREGEQFF
TRBV5-1	TRBJ2-1	NA	NA	14	TGCGCCACCCGCCCCTCGGGCTCCTACAATGAGCAGTTCTTC	CATRPSGSYNEQFF
TRBV6-2/TRBV6-3	TRBJ1-1	NA	NA	12	TGTGCCAGCAGTCGAGGCTCCACTGAAGCTTTCTTT	CASSRGSTEAFF
TRBV7-6	TRBJ1-4	NA	NA	15	TGTGCCAGCAGCTTAGTAGGGGTCGGTAATGAAAAACTGTTTTTT	CASSLVGVGNEKLFF
TRBV3-1/TRBV3-2	TRBJ1-1	NA	NA	13	TGTGCCAGCAGCCAAGCGTCGAACACTGAAGCTTTCTTT	CASSQASNTEAFF
TRBV5-4	TRBJ1-6	TRBD1	few	15	TGTGCCAGCAGCTTGGGGGGACAGGTCAATTCACCCCTCCACTTT	CASSLGGQVNSPLHF
TRBV28	TRBJ1-4	TRBD1	NA	15	TGTGCCAGCAGAATGCAGGGGGCGCGTCATGAAAAACTGTTTTTT	CASRMQGARHEKLFF
TRBV28	TRBJ1-5	NA	once	15	TGTGCCAGCAGCAGAATCAGAAGTTTTAATCAGCCCCAGCATTTT	CASSRIRSFNQPQHF
TRBV29-1	TRBJ1-2	TRBD1	NA	14	TGCAGCGTCGAATCGACAGGGGGCTACTATGGCTACACCTTC	CSVESTGGYYGYTF
TRBV6-5	TRBJ2-7	NA	NA	13	TGTGCCAGCAGTCCCGGGATCTCCTACGAGCAGTACTTC	CASSPGISYEQYF
TRBV7-2	TRBJ1-4	NA	NA	18	TGTGCCAGCAGCTTAGTAAGAGCGGTCTATGCAACTAATGAAAAACTGTTTTTT	CASSLVRAVYATNEKLFF
TRBV5-1	TRBJ1-1	NA	NA	15	TGCGCCAGCAGCCCGGCCCAGACAGAGAACACTGAAGCTTTCTTT	CASSPAQTENTEAFF
TRBV19	TRBJ1-5	NA	NA	13	TGTGCCAGTAGTGTACAGGGTAATCAGCCCCAGCATTTT	CASSVQGNQPQHF
TRBV29-1	TRBJ2-7	NA	NA	14	TGCAGCGTTGGAGGGGGCAGACTAGACTACGAGCAGTACTTC	CSVGGGRLDYEQYF
TRBV7-2	TRBJ1-2	NA	NA	13	TGTGCCAGCAGCCCCCTGGGGGGCTATGGCTACACCTTC	CASSPLGGYGYTF
TRBV6-1	TRBJ2-1	TRBD2	NA	20	TGTGCCAGCAGTGCCTTTATCTATACTAGCGGGAGGGCCAGAGACAATGAGCAGTTCTTC	CASSAFIYTSGRARDNEQFF
TRBV28	TRBJ1-5	NA	NA	15	TGTGCCAGCAGTTTTAGAGCGGGGGCAGGTCAGCCCCAGCATTTT	CASSFRAGAGQPQHF
TRBV18	TRBJ1-2	TRBD1	once	15	TGTGCCAGCTCACCGACAGGGGCCCTCGGCTATGGCTACACCTTC	CASSPTGALGYGYTF
TRBV28	TRBJ2-6	TRBD1	NA	19	TGTGCCAGCAGTTCTTTTGGGGACAGGGGGAAATCTGGGGCCAACGTCCTGACTTTC	CASSSFGDRGKSGANVLTF
TRBV6-4	TRBJ1-6	NA	NA	13	TGTGCCAGCAGTTACCACAGGAATTCACCCCTCCACTTT	CASSYHRNSPLHF
TRBV7-9	TRBJ1-6	TRBD1	once	15	TGTGCCAGCAGCTTCGACAGGGCGGGTGATTCACCCCTCCACTTT	CASSFDRAGDSPLHF
TRBV30	TRBJ1-2	NA	NA	11	TGTGCCTGGAGTATAGGGAGAGGCTACACCTTC	CAWSIGRGYTF
TRBV28	TRBJ2-7	TRBD2	NA	16	TGTGCCAGCAGTTTACTTAGCGGGAGTGGGTCCTACGAGCAGTACTTC	CASSLLSGSGSYEQYF
TRBV30	TRBJ1-6	NA	NA	15	TGTGCCTGGAGTAACAGGCTTAATTATAATTCACCCCTCCACTTT	CAWSNRLNYNSPLHF
TRBV6-5	TRBJ1-1	NA	NA	15	TGTGCCACCACGGCGGAGGGAAGGGTAAACACTGAAGCTTTCTTT	CATTAEGRVNTEAFF
TRBV2	TRBJ2-7	NA	NA	13	TGTGCCAGCAGTGTGTCGGGGAACTACGAGCAGTACTTC	CASSVSGNYEQYF
TRBV27	TRBJ2-2	NA	NA	16	TGTGCCAGCAGTTTTGCCCCAGGGCAGAACACCGGGGAGCTGTTTTTT	CASSFAPGQNTGELFF
TRBV28	TRBJ2-7	NA	NA	12	TGTGCCAGCAGTTTAACAGTCTACGAGCAGTACTTC	CASSLTVYEQYF
TRBV9	TRBJ1-3	TRBD1	NA	15	TGTGCCAGCAGCGTAGCCCGGGACAGAGCCAACACCATATATTTT	CASSVARDRANTIYF
TRBV2	TRBJ1-1	NA	NA	15	TGTGCCAGCAGTGAAGTAAAAGGGGTCGGAACTGAAGCTTTCTTT	CASSEVKGVGTEAFF
TRBV29-1	TRBJ2-1	TRBD2	NA	13	TGCAGCGTTGCGCGGGGGAAGTACAATGAGCAGTTCTTC	CSVARGKYNEQFF
TRBV7-9	TRBJ1-2	TRBD1	NA	14	TGTGCCAGCAGCCCCCCGACAGGGGCGGGTGGCTACACCTTC	CASSPPTGAGGYTF
TRBV18	TRBJ1-2	TRBD1	NA	15	TGTGCCAGCTCACCCCGTCGGACAGGGGAACCAGGCTACACCTTC	CASSPRRTGEPGYTF
TRBV6-5	TRBJ1-3	NA	NA	15	TGTGCCAGCAGTTACGGCATTTACTCTGGAAACACCATATATTTT	CASSYGIYSGNTIYF
TRBV11-3	TRBJ2-7	NA	once	15	TGTGCCAGCAGCTTAGTGTCTAGACCTACCTACGAGCAGTACTTC	CASSLVSRPTYEQYF
TRBV30	TRBJ1-2	NA	NA	12	TGTGCCCGGGTCGGGCCAGGGGAGGGCTACACCTTC	CARVGPGEGYTF
TRBV23-1	TRBJ1-1	TRBD1	NA	14	TGCGCCAGCAGTCAGACAGGGGCATGTACTGAAGCTTTCTTT	CASSQTGACTEAFF
TRBV19	TRBJ1-5	NA	NA	15	TGTGCCAGTAGTATCATGTCCCCGGGGAATCAGCCCCAGCATTTT	CASSIMSPGNQPQHF
TRBV28	TRBJ1-2	NA	NA	15	TGTGCCAGCAGCATAACAGGCCCTGGACCCCATGGCTACACCTTC	CASSITGPGPHGYTF
TRBV5-5	TRBJ1-1	NA	NA	16	TGTGCCAGCACCTTCGACAGAGTCATCGTGAACACTGAAGCTTTCTTT	CASTFDRVIVNTEAFF
TRBV6-1	TRBJ1-5	TRBD1	NA	15	TGTGCCAGCAGTGAAAGTGGAGGGGGCGATCAGCCCCAGCATTTT	CASSESGGGDQPQHF
TRBV27	TRBJ1-5	NA	NA	13	TGTGCCAGCAGTCCCACGGAGGCTCAGCCCCAGCATTTT	CASSPTEAQPQHF